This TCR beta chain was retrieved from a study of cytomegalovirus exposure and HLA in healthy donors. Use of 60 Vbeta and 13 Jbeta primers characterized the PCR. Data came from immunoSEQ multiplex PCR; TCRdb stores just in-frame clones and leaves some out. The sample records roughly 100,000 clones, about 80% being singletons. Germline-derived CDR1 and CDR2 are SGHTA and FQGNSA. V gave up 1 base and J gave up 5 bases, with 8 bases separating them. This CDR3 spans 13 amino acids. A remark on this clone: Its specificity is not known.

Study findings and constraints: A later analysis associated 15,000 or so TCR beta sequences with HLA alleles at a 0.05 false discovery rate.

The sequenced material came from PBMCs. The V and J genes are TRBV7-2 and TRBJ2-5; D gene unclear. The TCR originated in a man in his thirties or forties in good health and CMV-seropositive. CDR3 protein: CASSLVPVETQYF. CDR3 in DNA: TGTGCCAGCAGCTTAGTCCCGGTGGAGACCCAGTACTTC.